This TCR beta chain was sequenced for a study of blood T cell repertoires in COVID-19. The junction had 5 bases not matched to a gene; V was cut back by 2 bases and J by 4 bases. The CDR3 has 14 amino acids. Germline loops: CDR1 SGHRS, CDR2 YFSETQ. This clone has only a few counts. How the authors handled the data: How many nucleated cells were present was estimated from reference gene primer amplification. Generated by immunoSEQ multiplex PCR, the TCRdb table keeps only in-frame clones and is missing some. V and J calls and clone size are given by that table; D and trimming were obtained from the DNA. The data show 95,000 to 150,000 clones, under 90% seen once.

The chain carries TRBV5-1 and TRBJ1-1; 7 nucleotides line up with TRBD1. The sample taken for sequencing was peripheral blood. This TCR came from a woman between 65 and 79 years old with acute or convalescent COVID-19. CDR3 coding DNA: TGCGCCAGCAGCTTAGGACAGGTTGGCACTGAAGCTTTCTTT. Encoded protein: CASSLGQVGTEAFF.